What follows are 8 T cell receptor beta chains derived from one specimen sequenced in a study of response to subunit inactivated influenza vaccine (dated by TCRdb to 2016 to 2019). Libraries came from RT-PCR. Sequencing relied on an Illumina HiSeq 2500. TCRdb trimmed public reads at Q25 via fastp, called clones via MiXCR and kept in-frame beta chains. Entries are consolidated by CDR3 protein sequence, retaining the most common genes and DNA. The sample profile shows about 620,000 distinct CDR3 sequences; approximately 10% of them were found once. The ten largest clones represent approximately 11% of the sample. This sample also belongs to another study, concerning T cells expressing NK-cell markers. In that second paper, the authors write: TCR beta cDNA libraries were made by 5'RACE template switching that added a universal primer site and unique molecular identifiers.

Source: PBMCs from blood, taken on the day of vaccination. The receptors come from a man aged 50 or older who received an inactivated influenza vaccine. Donor details come from another sample of the same person, matched by shared clones.

The V gene is TRBV11-3, the J gene TRBJ2-1; a weak D match, TRBD1 (6 bases). Per the germline V gene, CDR1 is SGHNT and CDR2 is YENEEA. The CDR3 covers 15 residues. Trimming pared 5 bases from V and 5 bases from J, leaving 16 bases between. The CDR3 loop is CASSPQTGANNEQFF. DNA for the CDR3: TGTGCCAGCAGCCCTCAGACAGGAGCTAACAATGAGCAGTTCTTC.

This chain uses TRBV12-3 or TRBV12-4 with TRBJ1-5; no clear D. The CDR3 is 14 residues long. Trimming took 4 bases from V and 0 from J, leaving 7 bases between them. This CDR3 is CASSSERSNQPQHF. The CDR3 bases are TGTGCCAGCAGTTCGGAACGTAGCAATCAGCCCCAGCATTTT.

This clonotype was recorded at least ten times. The chain employs TRBV10-3 and TRBJ2-2; 10 bases are shared with TRBD1. CDR3 size: 12 residues. J gave up 7 bases and V 10 bases, and 3 bases lay outside the gene matches. Germline V lookup: CDR1 ENHRY, CDR2 SYGVKD. CDR3 bases: TGTGCCACCGGGACAGGGGACGGGGAGCTGTTTTTT. Its translation is CATGTGDGELFF.

The chain recombines TRBV15 with TRBJ1-1; D is unresolved. The CDR3 has 15 amino acids. The V and J ends lost 0 bases and 8 bases respectively, with 16 bases between them. Germline V gene lookup returns CDR1 LNHNV and CDR2 YYDKDF (reference sequence). CDR3 nucleotides: TGTGCCACCAGCAGAGAATCTCACACCACCCGAGAAGCTTTCTTT. This encodes CATSRESHTTREAFF.

This clonotype was observed a handful of times. The chain joins TRBV3-1 to TRBJ2-2; D tentatively fits TRBD1 or TRBD2 (5 bases each). V shed 4 bases and J shed 7 bases, with 19 bases lying between them. Germline loops: CDR1 LGHDT, CDR2 YNNKEL (reference sequence). The CDR3 runs to 16 residues. The CDR3, as DNA: TGTGCCAGCAGCCTGGGACGGCGAACCGAGGTCGGGGAGCTGTTTTTT. Amino acids: CASSLGRRTEVGELFF.

This clonotype has a count of ten or more. DNA of the CDR3: TGCGCCAGCAGCTTGGGACAGGTCTACAATGAGCAGTTCTTC. Translating gives CASSLGQVYNEQFF. The chain recombines TRBV5-1 with TRBJ2-1; a possible D gene is TRBD1 (6 bases). The CDR3 length is 14 residues. In germline, CDR1 is SGHRS, CDR2 YFSETQ. Trimming removed 0 bases from V and 3 bases from J, with 7 bases in between.

The CDR3 is CSAAGQGPYEQYF. The CDR3 DNA reads TGCAGTGCTGCGGGACAGGGACCCTACGAGCAGTACTTC. J is TRBJ2-7 and V is TRBV20-1; TRBD1 aligns across 9 bases. CDR1 DFQATT and CDR2 SNEGSKA come from the germline V gene (reference sequence). The CDR3 is 13 residues long. The junction had 4 bases not matched to a gene; V was cut back by 5 bases and J by 2 bases.

The chain employs TRBV5-6 and TRBJ1-1; D call uncertain. Germline V gene data show CDR1 as SGHDT and CDR2 as YYEEEE. V lost 5 bases to trimming and J lost 1 base, with 9 bases between them. This CDR3 has 13 residues. Here the CDR3 reads CASRERKNTEAFF. CDR3 DNA: TGTGCCAGCAGGGAAAGAAAGAACACTGAAGCTTTCTTT.